The entry below gives a single T cell receptor (beta chain) sequence along with its context. Its antigen is not identified. This sample is part of a study of CD8 T cells in ankylosing spondylitis. Findings of the study overall: Researchers reportedly found disease-linked clones significantly enriched in matched ankylosing spondylitis synovial fluid. Ankylosing spondylitis blood appeared to carry a characteristic TCR beta motif of several highly homologous variants.

The CDR3 is 13 amino acids. CDR1 is SEHNR, CDR2 FQNEAQ, per germline (reference sequence). V was cut by 5 bases and J by 2 bases, with 9 bases left in between. TCRdb called the 5' RACE reads again in MiXCR, with one record for every CDR3 protein. Of tens of thousands of distinct CDR3 sequences listed, roughly 9% are singletons. The receptor was isolated from a male donor with ankylosing spondylitis. The chain links TRBV7-9 to TRBJ1-2, with D maybe TRBD1 (5 bases). Sequenced: blood, either unsorted or a sorted T cell fraction (not recorded which). CDR3 region: CASSPDRNYGYTF. CDR3 DNA: TGTGCCAGCAGCCCCGACAGAAACTATGGCTACACCTTC.